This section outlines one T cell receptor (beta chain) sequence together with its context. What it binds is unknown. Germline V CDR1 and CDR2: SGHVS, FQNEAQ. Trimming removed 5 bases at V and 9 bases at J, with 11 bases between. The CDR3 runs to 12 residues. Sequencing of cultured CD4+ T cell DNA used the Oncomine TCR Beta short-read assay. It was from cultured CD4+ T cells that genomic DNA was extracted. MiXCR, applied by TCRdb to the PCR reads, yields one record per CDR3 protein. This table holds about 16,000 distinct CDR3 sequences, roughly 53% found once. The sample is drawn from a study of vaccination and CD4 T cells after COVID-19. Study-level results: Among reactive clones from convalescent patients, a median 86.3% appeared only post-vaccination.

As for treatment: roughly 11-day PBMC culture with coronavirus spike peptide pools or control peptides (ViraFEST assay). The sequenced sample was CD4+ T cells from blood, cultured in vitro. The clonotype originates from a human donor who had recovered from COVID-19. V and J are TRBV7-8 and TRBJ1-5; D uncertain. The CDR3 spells CASSLGTGPQHF. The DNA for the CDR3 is TGTGCCAGCAGCCTTGGCACTGGGCCCCAGCATTTT.